This T cell receptor beta chain comes out of a study of metastatic and nonmetastatic thyroid tumors. This clone was observed at least ten times. No patient had received any treatment before thyroid surgery. TCRdb re-analyzed the PCR reads through MiXCR. The sample shows approximately 74,000 clones, approximately 15% of them seen only once. The origin of this receptor is a male donor with papillary thyroid cancer or a benign thyroid nodule (not recorded which). Some clones in this sample may be carry-over from other donors' samples. Sample: blood.

The CDR3 DNA is TGTGCCAGCAGCTTAGCGGGAGGCCCTTCTCAAGAGACCCAGTACTTC. As protein: CASSLAGGPSQETQYF. The J gene is TRBJ2-5, the V gene TRBV7-9, with D perhaps matching TRBD2 (6 bases). The ends were cut back, 0 bases at V and 2 bases at J, with 13 bases in the middle. CDR3 length equals 16 residues. The germline V gene encodes CDR1 SEHNR and CDR2 FQNEAQ (reference sequence). Full variable domain (outside the CDR3, taken from reference TRBV7-9 and TRBJ2-5): DTGVSQNPRHKITKRGQNVTFRCDPISEHNRLYWYRQTLGQGPEFLTYFQNEAQLEKSRLLSDRFSAERPKGSFSTLEIQRTEQGDSAMYLCASSLAGGPSQETQYFGPGTRLLVL.